Given below is one T cell receptor (beta chain) in context. The CDR3 loop spans 19 amino acids. Trimming cost V 3 bases and J 6 bases; bases outside gene matches: 19. The V gene's germline CDR1 is MDHEN and CDR2 SYDVKM. Original processing notes: For nucleated cells, counts were estimated from reference gene primer amplification. Sequencing used immunoSEQ multiplex PCR; TCRdb keeps in-frame clones, though not all of them. D and trimming come from the DNA, and the V and J calls and clone size come from that table. The sample contains around 260,000 clones, approximately 90% of which appear only once. The data were obtained in a study of blood T cell repertoires in COVID-19. Study overall: Material from acute and convalescent COVID-19 was sourced from the United States, Italy and Spain. Nucleic acid was either cDNA or gDNA, and it came from T cells, B-cell-depleted T cells, or PBMCs.

This TCR came from a man aged 25 to 40 with acute or convalescent COVID-19. The source material was peripheral blood. This chain connects TRBV28 to TRBJ1-2; 10 bases are a match to TRBD1. The CDR3 region is CASSFPHFRTGGRLNGYTF. The CDR3 region has the DNA TGTGCCAGCAGTTTCCCCCACTTCCGGACAGGGGGTAGGTTAAATGGCTACACCTTC.